This TCR beta chain was obtained from a study of multiple sclerosis patients with progressive multifocal leukoencephalopathy. This table comes from immunoSEQ multiplex PCR, and its TCRdb copy is limited to in-frame clones, with some not included. The sample carries 25,000 to 30,000 clones, approximately 89% recorded once. Details on this clone: The target antigen is unknown.

The time point: roughly 6 months of natalizumab therapy. Between the trimmed V and J ends, which lost 6 bases and 0 bases, there was a span of 14 bases. This CDR3 contains 16 residues. CDR1 and CDR2 from the germline V gene are MNHNY and SVGAGI (reference sequence). Overall study findings and caveats: It is unclear whether the findings reflect JC virus infection or general immunocompromise.

This receptor was obtained from a human donor with multiple sclerosis. V gene TRBV6-6 combines with J gene TRBJ2-2; D may be TRBD1 or TRBD2 (5 bases each). This specimen was PBMCs, taken from a patient treated with natalizumab. The CDR3 spells CASSTLGVTNTGELFF. CDR3 bases: TGTGCCAGCAGCACGCTGGGGGTTACGAACACCGGGGAGCTGTTTTTT.